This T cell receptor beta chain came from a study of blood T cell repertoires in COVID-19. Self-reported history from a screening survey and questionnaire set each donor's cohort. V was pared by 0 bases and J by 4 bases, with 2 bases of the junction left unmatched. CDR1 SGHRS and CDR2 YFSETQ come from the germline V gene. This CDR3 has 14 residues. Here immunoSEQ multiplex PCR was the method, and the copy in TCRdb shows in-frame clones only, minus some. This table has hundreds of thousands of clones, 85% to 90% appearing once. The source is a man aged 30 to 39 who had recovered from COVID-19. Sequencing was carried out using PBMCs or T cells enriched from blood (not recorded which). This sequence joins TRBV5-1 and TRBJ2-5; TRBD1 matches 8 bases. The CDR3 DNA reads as TGCGCCAGCAGCTTGGATGGACAGGGAGAGACCCAGTACTTC. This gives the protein CASSLDGQGETQYF. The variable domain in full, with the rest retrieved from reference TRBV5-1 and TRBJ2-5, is KAGVTQTPRYLIKTRGQQVTLSCSPISGHRSVSWYQQTPGQGLQFLFEYFSETQRNKGNFPGRFSGRQFSNSRSEMNVSTLELGDSALYLCASSLDGQGETQYFGPGTRLLVL.